This TCR beta chain emerged from a study of cytomegalovirus exposure and HLA in healthy donors. The assay was immunoSEQ multiplex PCR, and TCRdb's table has in-frame clones only and misses some. The sample has 55,000 to 70,000 clones, about 90% seen once; the top ten hold about 3%. Germline V gene data show CDR1 as SEHNR and CDR2 as FQNEAQ (reference sequence). The V gene lost 5 bases and the J gene lost 5 bases, with 15 bases spanning the gap. The CDR3 is 14 residues long. The TCR sequence derives from a man between 18 and 29 years old in good health and CMV-seronegative. The chain couples TRBV7-9 to TRBJ1-1; a possible D gene is TRBD1 (5 bases). The sequencing sample was made of PBMCs. Here the CDR3 reads CASSQERGLTEAFF. In DNA, the CDR3 is TGTGCCAGCAGCCAAGAGAGGGGACTAACTGAAGCTTTCTTT. The complete variable domain, with remaining parts taken from reference TRBV7-9 and TRBJ1-1, reads DTGVSQNPRHKITKRGQNVTFRCDPISEHNRLYWYRQTLGQGPEFLTYFQNEAQLEKSRLLSDRFSAERPKGSFSTLEIQRTEQGDSAMYLCASSQERGLTEAFFGQGTRLTVV.